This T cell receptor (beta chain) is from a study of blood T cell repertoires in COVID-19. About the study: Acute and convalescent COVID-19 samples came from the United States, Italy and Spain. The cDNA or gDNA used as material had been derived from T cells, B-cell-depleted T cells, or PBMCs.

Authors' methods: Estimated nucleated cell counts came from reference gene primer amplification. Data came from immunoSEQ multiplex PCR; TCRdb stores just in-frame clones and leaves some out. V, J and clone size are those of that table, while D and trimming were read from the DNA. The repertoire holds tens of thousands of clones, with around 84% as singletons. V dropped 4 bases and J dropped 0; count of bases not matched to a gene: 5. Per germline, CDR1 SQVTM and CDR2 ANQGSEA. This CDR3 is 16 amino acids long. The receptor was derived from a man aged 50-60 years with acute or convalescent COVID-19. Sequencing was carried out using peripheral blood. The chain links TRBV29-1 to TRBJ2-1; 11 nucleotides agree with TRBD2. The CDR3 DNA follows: TGCAGCGTTGGGGGACTAGCGGCGAGCTCCTACAATGAGCAGTTCTTC. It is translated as CSVGGLAASSYNEQFF.